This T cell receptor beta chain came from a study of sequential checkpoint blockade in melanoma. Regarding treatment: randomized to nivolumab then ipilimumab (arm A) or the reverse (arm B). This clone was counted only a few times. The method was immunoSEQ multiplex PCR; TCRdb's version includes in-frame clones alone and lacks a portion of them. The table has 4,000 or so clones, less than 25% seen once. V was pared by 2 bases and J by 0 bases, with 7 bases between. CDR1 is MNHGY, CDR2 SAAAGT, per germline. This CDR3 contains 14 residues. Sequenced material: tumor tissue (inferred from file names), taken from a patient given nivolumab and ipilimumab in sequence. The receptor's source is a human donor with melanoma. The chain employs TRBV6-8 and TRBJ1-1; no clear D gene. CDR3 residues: CASSYRGMNTEAFF. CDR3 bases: TGTGCCAGCAGTTACCGAGGGATGAACACTGAAGCTTTCTTT.